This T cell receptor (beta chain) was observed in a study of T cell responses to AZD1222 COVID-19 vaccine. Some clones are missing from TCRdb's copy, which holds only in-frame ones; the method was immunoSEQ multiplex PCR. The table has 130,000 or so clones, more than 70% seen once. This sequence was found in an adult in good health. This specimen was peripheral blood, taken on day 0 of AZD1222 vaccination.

The CDR3 sequence: CASNTGVPYEQYF. CDR3 sequence (DNA): TGTGCCAGCAATACGGGAGTCCCCTACGAGCAGTACTTC. This sequence joins TRBV2 and TRBJ2-7, with a possible D match to TRBD2 (6 bases). V shed 7 bases and J shed 2 bases, with 12 bases lying between them. CDR3 length: 13 residues. CDR1 and CDR2 (germline): SNHLY, FYNNEI.